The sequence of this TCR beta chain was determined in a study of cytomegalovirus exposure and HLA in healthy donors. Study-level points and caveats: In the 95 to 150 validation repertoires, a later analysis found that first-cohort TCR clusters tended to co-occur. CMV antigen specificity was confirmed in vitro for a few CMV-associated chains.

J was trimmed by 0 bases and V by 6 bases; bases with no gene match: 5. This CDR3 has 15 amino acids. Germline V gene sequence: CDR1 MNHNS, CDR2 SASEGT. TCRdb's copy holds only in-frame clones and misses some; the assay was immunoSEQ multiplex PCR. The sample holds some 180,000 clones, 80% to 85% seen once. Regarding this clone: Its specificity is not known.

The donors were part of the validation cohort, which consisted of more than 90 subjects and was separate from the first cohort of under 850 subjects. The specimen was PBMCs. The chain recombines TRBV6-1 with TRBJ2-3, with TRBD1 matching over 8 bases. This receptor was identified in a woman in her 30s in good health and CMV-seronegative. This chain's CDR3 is CASSRGDRSTDTQYF. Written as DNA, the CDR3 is TGTGCCAGCAGCCGCGGGGACAGGAGCACAGATACGCAGTATTTT.